Below are 30 T cell receptor beta chains sequenced from a single sample in a study of blood T cell repertoires in COVID-19. Repertoires were generated with immunoSEQ multiplex PCR, while TCRdb's copy carries only in-frame clones and drops some. The data show under 250,000 clones, with around 90% seen just once and around 2.6% held by the top ten. Sequencing was performed on PBMCs or T cells enriched from blood (not recorded which). Every receptor here comes from a woman aged 25 to 39 with acute COVID-19.

This sequence joins TRBV11-2 and TRBJ1-3; TRBD1 might be the D (6 bases). Between the trimmed V and J ends, which lost 3 bases and 2 bases, there was a span of 20 bases. CDR3 length: 18 amino acids. Germline V gene sequence: CDR1 SGHAT, CDR2 FQNNGV. The CDR3 reads CASSFPPQGRVTGNTIYF. CDR3 bases: TGTGCCAGCAGCTTCCCTCCGCAGGGGAGGGTTACTGGAAACACCATATATTTT.

The rearrangement joins TRBV20-1 to TRBJ2-7; D remains unclear. The CDR3 sequence is 11 residues long. Deletions cut 3 bases from V and 3 bases from J, with 6 bases between. Looked up from germline, CDR1 is DFQATT and CDR2 is SNEGSKA (reference sequence). The CDR3 region is CSASARYEQYF. CDR3 nucleotide sequence: TGCAGTGCTAGTGCTCGCTACGAGCAGTACTTC.

The V gene is TRBV5-1, the J gene TRBJ1-3; D not certain. The CDR3 length is 14 residues. Germline CDR1 SGHRS, CDR2 YFSETQ. Trimming left V 0 bases short and J 2 bases short, with 6 bases between. Here the CDR3 DNA reads TGCGCCAGCAGCTTGGGCACTACTGGAAACACCATATATTTT. It codes for CASSLGTTGNTIYF. The variable domain in full, with the rest retrieved from reference TRBV5-1 and TRBJ1-3, is KAGVTQTPRYLIKTRGQQVTLSCSPISGHRSVSWYQQTPGQGLQFLFEYFSETQRNKGNFPGRFSGRQFSNSRSEMNVSTLELGDSALYLCASSLGTTGNTIYFGEGSWLTVV.

The genes are TRBV5-4 and TRBJ1-2, with a tentative D call TRBD1 (5 bases). The V gene lost 0 bases and the J gene lost 4 bases, with 10 bases spanning the gap. The CDR3 runs 14 residues. Germline CDR1 SGHNT, CDR2 YYREEE (reference sequence). The CDR3: CASSLGQFPYGYTF. In DNA, the CDR3 is TGTGCCAGCAGCTTGGGACAGTTCCCCTATGGCTACACCTTC.

The chain couples TRBV5-1 to TRBJ2-7; TRBD1 aligns across 10 bases. The V segment lost 2 bases and the J segment 6 bases; nucleotides outside the gene matches: 5. This CDR3 contains 14 residues. The V gene's germline CDR1 is SGHRS and CDR2 YFSETQ. The CDR3 reads CASSFSGTGVEQYF. Written as DNA, the CDR3 is TGCGCCAGCAGCTTTTCCGGGACAGGGGTCGAGCAGTACTTC.

The V and J genes are TRBV7-2 and TRBJ1-1; no clear D. This CDR3 spans 15 amino acids. Per germline, CDR1 SGHTA and CDR2 FQGNSA. V was cut by 0 bases and J by 0 bases, with 8 bases left in between. The CDR3 here is CASSLAPGMNTEAFF. DNA for the CDR3: TGTGCCAGCAGCTTAGCACCGGGAATGAACACTGAAGCTTTCTTT.

The chain joins TRBV7-2 to TRBJ1-4; TRBD1 matches 8 bases. Germline V CDR1 and CDR2: SGHTA, FQGNSA. CDR3 length: 15 residues. V was clipped by 0 bases and J by 7 bases; unmatched bases: 4. The CDR3 DNA reads TGTGCCAGCAGCTTAGCGCTACAGGGGGGTGAAAAACTGTTTTTT. This sequence encodes CASSLALQGGEKLFF.

The chain is built from TRBV7-2 and TRBJ2-1, with TRBD2 identical over 12 bases. Germline CDR1 and CDR2: SGHTA and FQGNSA. The CDR3 loop spans 16 amino acids. The trim removed 5 bases at V and 5 bases at J, leaving 7 bases unmatched. CDR3 sequence (DNA): TGTGCCAGCAGCCCCCGTCTAGCGGGGGGGAACAATGAGCAGTTCTTC. Translating gives CASSPRLAGGNNEQFF.

The chain recombines TRBV7-9 with TRBJ2-2; 8 bases line up with TRBD2. The CDR3 totals 16 residues. CDR1 and CDR2 (germline): SEHNR, FQNEAQ (reference sequence). V lost 6 bases, J lost 1 base, and 7 bases stayed unmatched. This CDR3 reads CASRPNSGENTGELFF. CDR3 nucleotides: TGTGCCAGCAGGCCAAATAGCGGGGAGAACACCGGGGAGCTGTTTTTT.

The J gene is TRBJ2-7, the V gene TRBV9; 8 bases match TRBD1. Per germline, CDR1 SGDLS and CDR2 YYNGEE. V dropped 2 bases and J dropped 1; count of bases not matched to a gene: 2. CDR3 length: 14 residues. The CDR3: CASSVTGDSYEQYF. The CDR3 nucleotides are TGTGCCAGCAGCGTGACAGGGGATTCCTACGAGCAGTACTTC.

The rearrangement uses TRBV7-9 and TRBJ1-2, with D unresolved. The V gene's germline CDR1 is SEHNR and CDR2 FQNEAQ (reference sequence). Deletions cut 1 base from V and 4 bases from J, with 13 bases between. This CDR3 has 15 residues. CDR3 amino acids: CASSLGVTTVYGYTF. The CDR3 DNA follows: TGTGCCAGCAGCTTAGGAGTCACTACGGTCTATGGCTACACCTTC.

The CDR3 nucleotides read TGCGCCAGCAGCTCGACACCAGGGGCGGATACGCAGTATTTT. It yields the protein CASSSTPGADTQYF. The V and J genes are TRBV5-1 and TRBJ2-3, with D tentatively TRBD1 (6 bases). CDR3 length: 14 residues. Per the germline V gene, CDR1 is SGHRS and CDR2 is YFSETQ. Trimming left V 3 bases short and J 6 bases short, with 14 bases between.

The chain employs TRBV11-2 and TRBJ2-1; D might be TRBD1 (6 bases). Germline CDR1 and CDR2: SGHAT and FQNNGV. Deletions cut 2 bases from V and 5 bases from J, with 19 bases between. This CDR3 contains 17 residues. CDR3 sequence (DNA): TGTGCCAGCAGCTTATCTTCCTGGGCAGGGGCTAACAATGAGCAGTTCTTC. Its protein product is CASSLSSWAGANNEQFF.

The chain links TRBV5-1 to TRBJ1-1; D is perhaps TRBD1 (6 bases). V lost 0 bases and J 5 bases, leaving 11 bases between the germline ends. The CDR3 extends over 14 amino acids. CDR1 is SGHRS, CDR2 YFSETQ, per germline. CDR3 loop: CASSLARGWTEAFF. The CDR3 region has the DNA TGCGCCAGCAGCTTGGCCAGGGGATGGACTGAAGCTTTCTTT.

The rearrangement joins TRBV10-3 to TRBJ1-2; 9 bases line up with TRBD1. The junction had 21 bases not matched to a gene; V was cut back by 3 bases and J by 7 bases. Germline V lookup: CDR1 ENHRY, CDR2 SYGVKD. The CDR3 consists of 19 residues. In DNA form, the CDR3 reads TGTGCCATCAGTGAAAACGTCGGACAGGGGAGGCAGGGTACGTTTGGCTACACCTTC. Amino acid sequence: CAISENVGQGRQGTFGYTF.

In this sample, this clone turned up a few times. The chain couples TRBV6-4 to TRBJ2-1, with 13 positions matching TRBD2. CDR1 and CDR2 from the germline V gene are MRHNA and SNTAGT. Germline trimming cut 3 bases from V and 8 bases from J; bases unmatched to any gene: 7. The CDR3 runs to 16 residues. For the CDR3, the DNA is TGTGCCAGCAGTGAAGCCGGGACTAGCGGGGTAGATGAGCAGTTCTTC. Translating gives CASSEAGTSGVDEQFF.

V usage is TRBV4-1 and J usage is TRBJ1-4; possibly TRBD1 for D (5 bases). The V end lost 0 bases, the J end lost 7 bases, and 12 bases lay between the germline ends. Germline CDR1 and CDR2: MGHRA and YSYEKL. The CDR3 sequence is 15 residues long. CDR3 nucleotides: TGCGCCAGCAGCCAAGATCTGGGGCGTTCTGAAAAACTGTTTTTT. It translates to CASSQDLGRSEKLFF.

CDR3 coding DNA: TGTGCCAGCAGCTTTCTAGCGGGGGGTTACGAGCAGTACTTC. Translation: CASSFLAGGYEQYF. The chain is built from TRBV7-8 and TRBJ2-7, with TRBD2 matching over 11 bases. CDR1 is SGHVS and CDR2 is FQNEAQ in the germline V gene. V was pared by 3 bases and J by 4 bases, with 2 bases of the junction left unmatched. The CDR3 is 14 residues long.

This clone was recorded a few times. The chain is built from TRBV6-4 and TRBJ1-1, with TRBD1 matching over 10 bases. Trimming took 5 bases from V and 5 from J; bases not matched to a gene: 5. Germline loops: CDR1 MRHNA, CDR2 SNTAGT. The CDR3 sequence is 14 residues long. The CDR3 DNA follows: TGTGCCAGCAGTCCGGGACAGGGGTTGACTGAAGCTTTCTTT. Translated: CASSPGQGLTEAFF.

The V gene is TRBV27, the J gene TRBJ2-3; 9 bases line up with TRBD2. Unmatched junction bases numbered 8, after V lost 2 bases and J lost 5 bases. The CDR3 covers 16 residues. Germline CDR1 is MNHEY and CDR2 is SMNVEV (reference sequence). The CDR3 spells CASSLTVAGDVDTQYF. CDR3 coding DNA: TGTGCCAGCAGTTTAACCGTAGCGGGGGATGTAGATACGCAGTATTTT.

The rearrangement joins TRBV7-8 to TRBJ2-1; 11 nucleotides line up with TRBD1. CDR3 length: 16 residues. CDR1 is SGHVS, CDR2 FQNEAQ, per germline. Unmatched junction bases numbered 7, after V lost 5 bases and J lost 4 bases. The CDR3 loop is CASSTRTGGFYNEQFF. The DNA for the CDR3 is TGTGCCAGCAGCACAAGGACAGGGGGCTTTTACAATGAGCAGTTCTTC.

This clone occurred a few times. This chain connects TRBV12-3 or TRBV12-4 to TRBJ2-1; the match to TRBD1 covers 7 bases. The trim removed 4 bases at V and 6 bases at J, leaving 0 bases unmatched. The CDR3 has 12 amino acids. CDR3 protein: CASSWTGNEQFF. In DNA, the CDR3 is TGTGCCAGCAGTTGGACAGGCAATGAGCAGTTCTTC.

J is TRBJ1-1 and V is TRBV5-5; TRBD1 matches 10 bases. Losses at the gene ends were 3 bases for V and 4 bases for J; bases not matched to a gene: 6. In germline, CDR1 is SGHKS, CDR2 YYEKEE (reference sequence). This CDR3 is 15 amino acids long. CDR3 amino acids: CASSSRQGAGTEAFF. CDR3 nucleotides: TGTGCCAGCAGCTCCCGACAGGGGGCCGGCACTGAAGCTTTCTTT.

The chain uses TRBV6-5 and TRBJ1-3; the D is unclear. This CDR3 is built from 14 residues. Trimming cost V 5 bases and J 0 bases, with 8 bases left between them. Per the germline V gene, CDR1 is MNHEY and CDR2 is SVGAGI. This CDR3 reads CASSPESSGNTIYF. For the CDR3, the DNA is TGTGCCAGCAGTCCCGAGAGCTCTGGAAACACCATATATTTT.

The chain employs TRBV18 and TRBJ1-5, with TRBD1 as a possible D gene (6 bases). The V and J ends lost 3 bases and 2 bases respectively, with 11 bases between them. CDR3 length equals 15 residues. In germline, CDR1 is KGHSH, CDR2 LQKENI. CDR3 protein: CASSPSGDGNQPQHF. In DNA form, the CDR3 reads TGTGCCAGCTCACCCTCAGGGGACGGCAATCAGCCCCAGCATTTT.

The V and J genes are TRBV5-1 and TRBJ1-3, with 8 nucleotides matching TRBD1. This CDR3 has 16 residues. V trimming: 0 bases; J trimming: 3 bases; junction bases outside the gene matches: 5. Germline CDR1 reads SGHRS; CDR2 reads YFSETQ. CDR3 in amino acids: CASSLAPGGFGNTIYF. For the CDR3, the DNA is TGCGCCAGCAGCTTGGCACCAGGGGGCTTTGGAAACACCATATATTTT. Variable domain in full (rest from reference TRBV5-1 and TRBJ1-3): KAGVTQTPRYLIKTRGQQVTLSCSPISGHRSVSWYQQTPGQGLQFLFEYFSETQRNKGNFPGRFSGRQFSNSRSEMNVSTLELGDSALYLCASSLAPGGFGNTIYFGEGSWLTVV.

The V and J genes are TRBV3-1 (or the pseudogene TRBV3-2) and TRBJ2-3; D gene ambiguous. CDR1 and CDR2 from the germline V gene are LGHDT and YNNKEL (reference sequence). This CDR3 is built from 11 residues. Deletions cut 5 bases from V and 6 bases from J, with 6 bases between. The CDR3 sequence is CASSSFDTQYF. DNA for the CDR3: TGTGCCAGCAGCTCATTCGATACGCAGTATTTT.

V and J are TRBV19 and TRBJ2-6, with 7 bases lining up with TRBD2. CDR3 length: 17 amino acids. From germline, CDR1 is LNHDA and CDR2 SQIVND (reference sequence). Unmatched junction bases numbered 11, after V lost 7 bases and J lost 2 bases. For the CDR3, the DNA is TGTGCCAGTATTCCACCAAGGGCGGGGGCTGGGGCCAACGTCCTGACTTTC. This translates into CASIPPRAGAGANVLTF.

This clone was counted a few times. The CDR3 DNA reads as TGTGCCAGCATAGGCGGCTCGGACTATGGCTACACCTTC. Its translation is CASIGGSDYGYTF. V is TRBV7-9 and J is TRBJ1-2, with D unresolved. The germline gives CDR1 SEHNR, CDR2 FQNEAQ (reference sequence). The V end lost 7 bases, the J end lost 3 bases, and 12 bases lay between the germline ends. There are 13 residues in the CDR3.

This clone showed up just a few times. The CDR3 loop reads CASSEGHSNSPLHF. CDR3 sequence (DNA): TGTGCCAGCAGCGAAGGACACAGTAATTCACCCCTCCACTTT. This chain uses TRBV9 with TRBJ1-6; D is perhaps TRBD1 (5 bases). V was shortened by 3 bases and J by 6 bases, with 10 bases between the two germline ends. Looked up from germline, CDR1 is SGDLS and CDR2 is YYNGEE. This CDR3 is 14 amino acids long.